This T cell receptor (beta chain) derives from a study of cytomegalovirus exposure and HLA in healthy donors. As regards this clone: The antigen remains unidentified.

J gave up 7 bases and V 9 bases, and 11 bases lay outside the gene matches. Per germline, CDR1 ENHRY and CDR2 SYGVKD. The CDR3 is 14 amino acids. The study, taken as a whole, reports: Later, an analysis showed that TCR beta chains associated with HLA were more clonally expanded than others that were equally common. The study labeled about 160 TCR beta chains cytomegalovirus-associated.

Vbeta (60) and Jbeta (13) primers were used in the PCR. TCRdb's table, derived via immunoSEQ multiplex PCR, lists solely in-frame clones and lacks some. The sample records over 65,000 clones, 67% being singletons. This rearrangement joins TRBV10-3 to TRBJ1-4, with TRBD1 matching over 7 bases. Sequencing was performed on PBMCs. This receptor was identified in a woman between 45 and 60 years old in good health and CMV-seropositive. CDR3 DNA sequence: TGTGCCATTTCTACAGGGGAGGTTTCTGAAAAACTGTTTTTT. Protein product: CAISTGEVSEKLFF.